This TCR beta chain stems from a study of blood T cell repertoires in COVID-19 (dated by TCRdb to the early 2020s). For context, the study as a whole: Samples from collaborators originated in the United States, Italy and Spain and spanned both the acute and convalescent phases of COVID-19. The prospective study material was composed of cDNA or gDNA derived from T cells, B-cell-depleted T cells, or PBMCs. Deeply sampled blood TCRbeta repertoires from subjects exposed to, actively infected with, or recovered from COVID-19 were included in the dataset. A freely available public database, intended as a resource for researchers studying the immune response to SARS-CoV-2, is where the repertoires were released. The samples were drawn from two sources: the first 160 participants of the ongoing ImmuneRACE study, and fewer than 1,500 subjects contributed by 6 global collaborators. The sample metadata nearly always contained a de-identified subject ID, COVID-19 status, age in years and sex. Where available, HLA class I and class II types were taken from metadata supplied by the sample provider and were not determined by assay-based typing.

About this clone: Its specific antigen is unknown. No base-level quality is on record; no much larger clone is a single base apart.

Overall study outcomes, separate from this receptor: The amount of clinical and demographic metadata varied by source and participant and was provided uncurated.

CDR3 length: 16 amino acids, cysteine to phenylalanine. Of all the DNA, just the CDR3 is kept, 48 bases in frame from base 1. CDR1 and CDR2 are read off the germline V gene (reference sequence) as LNHDA and SQIVND. Germline trimming amounts to 4 bases on V and 5 bases on J, with 9 as the count of junction bases outside the gene matches. The collaborating institutions used their own protocols to collect whole blood in K2EDTA tubes. For TCRbeta analysis, collaborators shipped samples as frozen whole blood, isolated PBMCs, or DNA extracted from either of those sample types. TCRbeta CDR3 regions were amplified from genomic DNA using the immunoSEQ Assay, a bias-controlled multiplex PCR. On the authors' methods: Nucleated cell counts per sample were estimated from amplification of reference gene primers within the assay. To quantify the absolute abundance of each unique TCRbeta CDR3 rearrangement, sequence reads were collapsed and filtered. Productive Simpson clonality was computed per sample as the square root of Simpson's diversity index over productive rearrangements. Drawn from immuneACCESS, this table holds only the in-frame rearrangements with V and J called that TCRdb kept. Clones are partly lost; checked studies trace under half to an unresolved V gene and leave the rest unexplained. The D gene and trimming were derived from the DNA, and the V and J assignments and clone size from that table. Here the sample has some 42,000 clones; almost 95% occur a single time. Of the sample, about 9.2% falls within the top ten clones.

This receptor chain uses TRBV19 and TRBJ2-2, with 8 bases in between that match TRBD2. The sample taken for sequencing was peripheral blood. This clonotype was sampled from a man aged 50 or older with active COVID-19. The DNA is TGTGCCAGTAGTACACTAACCGGGACTAGAACCGGGGAGCTGTTTTTT. Its coded protein is CASSTLTGTRTGELFF.